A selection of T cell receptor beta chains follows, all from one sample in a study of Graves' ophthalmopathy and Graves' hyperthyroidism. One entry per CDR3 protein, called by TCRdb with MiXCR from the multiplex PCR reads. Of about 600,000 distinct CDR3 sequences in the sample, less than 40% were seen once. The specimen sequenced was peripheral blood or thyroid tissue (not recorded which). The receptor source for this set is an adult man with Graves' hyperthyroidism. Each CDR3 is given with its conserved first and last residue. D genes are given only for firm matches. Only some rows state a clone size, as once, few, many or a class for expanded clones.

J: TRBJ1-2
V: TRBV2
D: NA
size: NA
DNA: TGTGCCAGCAGCGCCGACAGCTATGGCTACACCTTC
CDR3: CASSADSYGYTF

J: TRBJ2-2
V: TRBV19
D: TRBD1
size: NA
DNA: TGTGCCAGTAGTATAGACTCGGGACAGTTCACCGGGGAGCTGTTTTTT
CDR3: CASSIDSGQFTGELFF

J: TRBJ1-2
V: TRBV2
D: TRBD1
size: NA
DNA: TGTGCCAGCAGTCCGGACAGGGATTACACCTTC
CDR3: CASSPDRDYTF

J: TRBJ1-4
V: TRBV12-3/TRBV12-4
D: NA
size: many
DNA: TGTGCCAGCAGTGGGCAAGATAATGAAAAACTGTTTTTT
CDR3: CASSGQDNEKLFF

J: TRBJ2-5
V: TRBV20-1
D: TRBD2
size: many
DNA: TGCAGTGCAAGACTAGCGGGAGGCAATATTGGGGAGACCCAGTACTTC
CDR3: CSARLAGGNIGETQYF

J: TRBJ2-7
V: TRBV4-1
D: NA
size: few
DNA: TGCGCCAGCAGCCAAGTCTGGGACGGGTACGAGCAGTACTTC
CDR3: CASSQVWDGYEQYF

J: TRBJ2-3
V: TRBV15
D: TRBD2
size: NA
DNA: TGTGCCACCAGCATGGGACTAGCTGGCGATACGCAGTATTTT
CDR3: CATSMGLAGDTQYF

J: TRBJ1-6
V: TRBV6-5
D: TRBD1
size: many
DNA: TGTGCCAGCAGACAGGGGCCATATAATTCACCCCTCCACTTT
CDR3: CASRQGPYNSPLHF

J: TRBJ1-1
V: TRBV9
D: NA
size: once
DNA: TGTGCCAGCAGCTTTCTCGGACAGTCTGAAGCTTTCTTT
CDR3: CASSFLGQSEAFF

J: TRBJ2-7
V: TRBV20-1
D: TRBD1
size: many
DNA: TGCAGTGCTAGAGATGTGGACAGGGGGCTTTACGAGCAGTACTTC
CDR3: CSARDVDRGLYEQYF

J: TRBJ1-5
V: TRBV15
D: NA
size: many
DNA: TGTGCCACCAGCAGAGGCCAGGTTCCCCAGCATTTT
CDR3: CATSRGQVPQHF

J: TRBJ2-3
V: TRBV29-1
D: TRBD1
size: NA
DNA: TGCAGCGTCCGACAGGGGACTGAGCAGTATTTT
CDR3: CSVRQGTEQYF

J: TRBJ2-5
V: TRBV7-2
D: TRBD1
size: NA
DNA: TGTGCCAGCAGCCACCAGGGGACAGGGAAGTTCTTC
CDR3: CASSHQGTGKFF

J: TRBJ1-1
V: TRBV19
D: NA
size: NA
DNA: TGTGCCAGTAGTACCCGGATCGGGGGAGGAACTGAAGCTTTCTTT
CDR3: CASSTRIGGGTEAFF

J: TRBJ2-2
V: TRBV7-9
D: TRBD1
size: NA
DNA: TGTGCCAGCAGCTACTCCGGGACAGGATACACCGGGGAGCTGTTTTTT
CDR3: CASSYSGTGYTGELFF

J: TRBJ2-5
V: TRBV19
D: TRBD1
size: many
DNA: TGTGCCAGTAGTCATAACACAGGGGTGGACGAGACCCAGTACTTC
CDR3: CASSHNTGVDETQYF

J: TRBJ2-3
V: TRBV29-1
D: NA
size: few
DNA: TGCAGCGTCTCGCCTGGCAGCACAGATACGCAGTATTTT
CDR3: CSVSPGSTDTQYF

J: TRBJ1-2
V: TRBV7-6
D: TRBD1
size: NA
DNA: TGTGCCAGCAGCTTGGGACAGGTCGAGGGGATCATCTATGGCTACACCTTC
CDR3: CASSLGQVEGIIYGYTF

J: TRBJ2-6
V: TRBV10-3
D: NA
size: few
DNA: TGTGCCATCAGAGAAGGGGGAATCTCTGGGGCCAACGTCCTGACTTTC
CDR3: CAIREGGISGANVLTF

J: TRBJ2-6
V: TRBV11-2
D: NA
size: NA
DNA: TGTGCCAGCAGCCCATTCTCTGGGGCCAACGTCCCGACTTTC
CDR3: CASSPFSGANVPTF

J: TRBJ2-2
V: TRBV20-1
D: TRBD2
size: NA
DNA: TGCAGTGCCAGTAGTGTAGGGACTAGGAACACCGGGGAGCTGTTTTTT
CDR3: CSASSVGTRNTGELFF